These T cell receptor beta chains were read from a single sample in a study of post-analysis software for immune sequencing data. Each CDR3 protein is one row after TCRdb ran MiXCR on the PCR reads. The sample records around 260,000 distinct CDR3 sequences, 35% to 40% being singletons. The material sequenced was blood. These receptors were collected from a girl aged 10-17 years with multiple sclerosis. CDR3s include the opening cysteine and the closing phenylalanine or tryptophan. A D gene is named only where the DNA matches it firmly. The listing skips clone size in some rows; elsewhere it reads once, few, many or a size class.

>TRBD1|TRBV4-2|NA|TRBJ1-5
TGTGCCAGCAGCGTAGACGGGACAGGCGGGGGCAATCAGCCCCAGCATTTT
CASSVDGTGGGNQPQHF
>NA|TRBV7-8|NA|TRBJ2-7
TGTGCCAGCAGCTTGGGGGACGGTTGCTACGAGCAGTACTTC
CASSLGDGCYEQYF
>NA|TRBV7-2|NA|TRBJ1-2
TGTGCCAGCAGCTCCGTCACTTGGGGGGGGCAGTCCCCCACCTTC
CASSSVTWGGQSPTF
>NA|TRBV5-1|many|TRBJ1-2
TGCGCCAGCAGCGCGAACGGGTTAGAAGGCTACACCTTC
CASSANGLEGYTF
>NA|TRBV29-1|many|TRBJ1-1
TGCAGCGTTGCGCAGGGGCGGACTGAAGCTTTCTTT
CSVAQGRTEAFF
>NA|TRBV7-9|many|TRBJ2-3
TGTGCCAGCAGCCAGATCCGGGGGGCGAGAGATACGCAGTATTTT
CASSQIRGARDTQYF
>TRBD2|TRBV15|NA|TRBJ2-1
TGTGCCACCAGTCCGACTAGCGGGGACTACAATGAGCAGTTCTTC
CATSPTSGDYNEQFF
>TRBD2|TRBV30|NA|TRBJ2-3
TGTGCCTGCACTAAAAACCCCGGGACTAGCGGGAGAGCAGATACGCAGTATTTT
CACTKNPGTSGRADTQYF
>NA|TRBV20-1|NA|TRBJ2-1
TGCAGTGCCACCACGGAACCAAGCTCCTACGATGAGCAGTTCTTC
CSATTEPSSYDEQFF
>NA|TRBV4-2|NA|TRBJ2-3
TGTGCCAGCAGCGCTCGACTAGTTAGCACAGATACGCAGTATTTT
CASSARLVSTDTQYF
>NA|TRBV20-1|NA|TRBJ2-2
TGCAGTGCTAGACCCCGAAGGGGCCCGATCACCGGGGAGCTGTTTTTT
CSARPRRGPITGELFF
>TRBD1|TRBV12-3/TRBV12-4|many|TRBJ1-4
TGTGCCAGCAGTTTCGGGACAGGGAATGAAAAACTGTTTTTT
CASSFGTGNEKLFF
>NA|TRBV12-3/TRBV12-4|many|TRBJ1-4
TGTGCCAGCACCATCGGGGGAACTAATGAAAAACTGTTTTTT
CASTIGGTNEKLFF
>NA|TRBV28|many|TRBJ2-1
TGTGCCAGCAGTTTAGTTGCGGCCAATGAGCAGTTCTTC
CASSLVAANEQFF
>TRBD2|TRBV5-1|NA|TRBJ2-1
TGCGCCAGCAGCTCTACAAAGGTAGCGGGGGATCCCTCCAATGAGCAGTTCTTC
CASSSTKVAGDPSNEQFF
>NA|TRBV4-1|once|TRBJ2-7
TGCGCCAGCAGCTCGGGACTGCTTTCTCCCGAGCAGTACTTC
CASSSGLLSPEQYF
>NA|TRBV5-1|NA|TRBJ2-3
TGCGCCAGCAGCCGTCGGCCAGCGGATAGCACAGATACGCAGTATTTT
CASSRRPADSTDTQYF
>NA|TRBV7-2|NA|TRBJ1-5
TGTGCCAGCAGCTTAACGTTGGCGGGGGCGAGCAATCAGCCCCAGCATTTT
CASSLTLAGASNQPQHF
>TRBD1|TRBV20-1|few|TRBJ1-2
TGCAGTGCTAAACAGCCCCGGGACAGTTTGAGGGACTACGGCTACACCTTC
CSAKQPRDSLRDYGYTF
>NA|TRBV2|NA|TRBJ2-1
TGTGTCAGCAGCACAAAGGAACTCTTAGTTAAGCAGTTCTTC
CVSSTKELLVKQFF
>TRBD1|TRBV5-1|NA|TRBJ1-6
TGCGCCAGCAGCCTGACAGGGGGGAATTCACCCCTCCACTTT
CASSLTGGNSPLHF
>NA|TRBV20-1|many|TRBJ2-1
TGCAGTGCTAGAGCCTCCGGGACTCCCCTTCTTGGTCAGTTCTTC
CSARASGTPLLGQFF
>NA|TRBV7-2|NA|TRBJ2-7
TGTGCCAGCAGCTGGAGGACCCCACCCTACGAGCAGTACTTC
CASSWRTPPYEQYF
>NA|TRBV10-2|many|TRBJ2-5
TGCGCCAGCTGTGCCCCTGATCGGGAGACCCAGTACTTC
CASCAPDRETQYF
>NA|TRBV12-3/TRBV12-4|many|TRBJ2-3
TGTGCCAGCAGTTTAATTCGAGCTGAAGGCACAGATACGCAGTATTTT
CASSLIRAEGTDTQYF
>TRBD1|TRBV6-2/TRBV6-3|many|TRBJ2-1
TGTGCCAGCAGTCCAGGGGGCGCGAGATTCAATGAGCAGTTCTTC
CASSPGGARFNEQFF
>TRBD2|TRBV2|few|TRBJ2-3
TGTGCCAGCAGTGACGGGGGGCTAGCGGGGGATACGCAGTATTTT
CASSDGGLAGDTQYF
>NA|TRBV2|NA|TRBJ2-5
TGTGCCAGCAGTGTGGTCAGCCAAGAGACCCAGTACTTC
CASSVVSQETQYF
>NA|TRBV20-1|many|TRBJ2-4
TGCAGTGCTGCAAAAAACATTCAGTACTTC
CSAAKNIQYF
>NA|TRBV20-1|many|TRBJ2-1
TGCAGTGCTAGAGGGAGCTATCGGAATGAGCAGTTCTTC
CSARGSYRNEQFF
>TRBD1|TRBV12-3/TRBV12-4|many|TRBJ2-5
TGTGCCAGCAGTCCGGGACAGGGTTTAGAGACCCAGTACTTC
CASSPGQGLETQYF
>TRBD1|TRBV20-1|NA|TRBJ1-2
TGCAGTGCTAGAGCCCCGGGACAGGGCTATGGCTACACCTTC
CSARAPGQGYGYTF
>NA|TRBV10-3|few|TRBJ1-1
TGTGCCATCACCGGAGAGGGGATGGCTGAAGCTTTCTTT
CAITGEGMAEAFF
>NA|TRBV7-6|many|TRBJ1-1
TGTGCCAGCAGCCAGTCGACAGCGGACACTGAAGCTTTCTTT
CASSQSTADTEAFF
>TRBD2|TRBV20-1|many|TRBJ2-3
TGCAGTGCTAGTTTAGCGGGATCGGGCCCAGATACGCAGTATTTT
CSASLAGSGPDTQYF
>TRBD1|TRBV24-1|many|TRBJ2-3
TGTGCCACCAGTGACCGGACAGGGATGAGTGGGACAGATACGCAGTATTTT
CATSDRTGMSGTDTQYF
>NA|TRBV12-3/TRBV12-4|NA|TRBJ1-2
TGTGCCAGCGACGATACACTGCTGGGAGGCTACACCTTC
CASDDTLLGGYTF
>NA|TRBV2|many|TRBJ2-3
TGTGCCAGCACATTCTTCACAGATACGCAGTATTTT
CASTFFTDTQYF
>TRBD1|TRBV24-1|NA|TRBJ2-7
TGTGCCACCAGTGACCCCTCGACAGGGCGGGAGCAGTACTTC
CATSDPSTGREQYF
>NA|TRBV7-2|many|TRBJ2-3
TGTGCCAGCAGCTTAGCCCCGGGAGTGACAGATACGCAGTATTTT
CASSLAPGVTDTQYF